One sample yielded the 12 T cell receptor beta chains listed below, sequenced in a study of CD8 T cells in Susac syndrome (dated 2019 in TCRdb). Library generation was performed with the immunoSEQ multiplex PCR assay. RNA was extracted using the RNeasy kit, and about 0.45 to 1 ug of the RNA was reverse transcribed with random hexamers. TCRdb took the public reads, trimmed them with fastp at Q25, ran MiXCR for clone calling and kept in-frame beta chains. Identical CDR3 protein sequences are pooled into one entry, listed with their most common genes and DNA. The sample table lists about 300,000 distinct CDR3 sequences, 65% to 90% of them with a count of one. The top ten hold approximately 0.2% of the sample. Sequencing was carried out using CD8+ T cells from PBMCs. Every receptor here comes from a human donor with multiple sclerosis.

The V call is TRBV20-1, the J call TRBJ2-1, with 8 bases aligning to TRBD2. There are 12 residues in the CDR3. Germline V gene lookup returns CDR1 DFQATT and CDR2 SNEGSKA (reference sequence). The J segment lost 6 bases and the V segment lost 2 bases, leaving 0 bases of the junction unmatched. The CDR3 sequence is CSARLAGNEQFF. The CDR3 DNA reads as TGCAGTGCTAGACTAGCGGGCAATGAGCAGTTCTTC.

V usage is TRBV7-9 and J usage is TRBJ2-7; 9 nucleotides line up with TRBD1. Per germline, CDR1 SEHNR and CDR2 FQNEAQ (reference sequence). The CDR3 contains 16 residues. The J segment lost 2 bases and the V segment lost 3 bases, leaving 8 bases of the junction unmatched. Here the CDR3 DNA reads TGTGCCAGCAGCTTGCCACCGGGACAGGGCCCCTACGAGCAGTACTTC. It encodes CASSLPPGQGPYEQYF.

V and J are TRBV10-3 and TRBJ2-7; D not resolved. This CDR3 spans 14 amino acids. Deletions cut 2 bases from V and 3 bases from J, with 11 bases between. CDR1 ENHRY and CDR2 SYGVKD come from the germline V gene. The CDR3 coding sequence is TGTGCCATCAGTGAGCGTCGGCGGATCTACGAGCAGTACTTC. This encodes CAISERRRIYEQYF.

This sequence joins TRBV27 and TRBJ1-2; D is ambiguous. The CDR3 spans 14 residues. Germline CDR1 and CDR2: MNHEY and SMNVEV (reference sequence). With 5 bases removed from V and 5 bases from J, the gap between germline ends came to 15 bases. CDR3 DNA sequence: TGTGCCAGCAGTGAGAACCTGGGAGGATATGGCTACACCTTC. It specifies CASSENLGGYGYTF.

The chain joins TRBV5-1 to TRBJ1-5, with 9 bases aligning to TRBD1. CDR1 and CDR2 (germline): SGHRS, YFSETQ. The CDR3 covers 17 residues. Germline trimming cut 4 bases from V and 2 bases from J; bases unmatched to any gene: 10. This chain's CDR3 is CASSHRGPLRGNQPQHF. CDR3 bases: TGCGCCAGCAGCCACAGGGGGCCCCTTAGGGGCAATCAGCCCCAGCATTTT.

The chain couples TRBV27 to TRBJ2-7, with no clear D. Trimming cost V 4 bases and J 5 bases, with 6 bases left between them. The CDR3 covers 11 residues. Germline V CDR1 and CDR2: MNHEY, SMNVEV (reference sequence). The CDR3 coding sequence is TGTGCCAGCAGTTCCTTAGACGAGCAGTACTTC. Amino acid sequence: CASSSLDEQYF.

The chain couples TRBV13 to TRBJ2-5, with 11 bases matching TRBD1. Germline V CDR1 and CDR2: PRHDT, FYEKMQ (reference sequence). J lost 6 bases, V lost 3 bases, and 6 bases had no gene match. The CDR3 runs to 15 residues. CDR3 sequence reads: CASSLLDRGLQTQYF. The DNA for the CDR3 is TGTGCCAGCAGCTTGCTGGACAGGGGGCTACAGACCCAGTACTTC.

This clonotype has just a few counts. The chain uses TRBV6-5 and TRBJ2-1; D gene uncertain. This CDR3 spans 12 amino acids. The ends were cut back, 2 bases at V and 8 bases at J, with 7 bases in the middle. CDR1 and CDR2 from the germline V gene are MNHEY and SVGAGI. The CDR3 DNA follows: TGTGCCAGCAGTTACGGGGTCGATGAGCAGTTCTTC. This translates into CASSYGVDEQFF.

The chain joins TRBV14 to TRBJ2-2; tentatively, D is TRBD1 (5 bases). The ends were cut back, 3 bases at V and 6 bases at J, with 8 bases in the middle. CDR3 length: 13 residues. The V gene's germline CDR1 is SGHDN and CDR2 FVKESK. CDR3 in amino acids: CASSHTGPGELFF. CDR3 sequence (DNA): TGTGCCAGCAGCCATACAGGACCCGGGGAGCTGTTTTTT.

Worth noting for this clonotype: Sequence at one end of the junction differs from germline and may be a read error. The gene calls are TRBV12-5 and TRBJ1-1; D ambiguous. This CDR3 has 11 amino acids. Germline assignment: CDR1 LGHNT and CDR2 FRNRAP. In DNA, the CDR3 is TGTGCTAGTGGTTCAAACAGTGAAGCTTTCTTT. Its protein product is CASGSNSEAFF.

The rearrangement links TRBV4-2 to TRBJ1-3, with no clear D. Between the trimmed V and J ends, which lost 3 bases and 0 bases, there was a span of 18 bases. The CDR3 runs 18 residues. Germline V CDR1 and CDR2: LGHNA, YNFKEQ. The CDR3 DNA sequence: TGTGCCAGCAGCCAGCCGGGCCTGGCAGGTACCTCTGGAAACACCATATATTTT. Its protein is CASSQPGLAGTSGNTIYF.

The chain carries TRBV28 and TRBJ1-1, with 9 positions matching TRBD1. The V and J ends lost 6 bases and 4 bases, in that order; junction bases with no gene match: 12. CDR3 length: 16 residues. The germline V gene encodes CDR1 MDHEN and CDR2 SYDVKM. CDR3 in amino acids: CASSRTGDRASTEAFF. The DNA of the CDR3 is TGTGCCAGCAGCCGTACCGGGGACAGGGCGAGCACTGAAGCTTTCTTT.